This TCR beta chain was sequenced in a study of T cell responses to AZD1222 COVID-19 vaccine (dated by TCRdb to about 2021). Study-level background: Because spike-specific TCR depth and breadth did not differ between the two schedules, AZD1222 recipients who got a second dose at roughly 4 weeks were pooled with those who got a second dose at roughly 12 weeks. TCR sequencing was performed for roughly 240 trial participants, of whom roughly 200 were given two doses of AZD1222 and about 25 were given two doses of MenACWY control vaccine. Trial participants were enrolled into age subgroups of 18-55, 56-69 and 70-plus years, which contained approximately 150, 30 and 60 TCR-sequenced participants, respectively. Overall results and qualifications from the work: Vaccine-associated CD4 TCRs spanned the whole spike protein, with dominant responses in regions 160-218 and 743-854. Reportedly, almost half of the unique spike-specific TCRs recognized epitopes lying outside the regions that are mutated in the B.1.351 and B.1.1.7 variants. Participants were mostly white British and included more females than males, and it was suggested by the authors that clonal diversity may have been underestimated. The 56-69-year group was small, and its depth increase did not reach significance, likely because of low power. A significant rise in spike-specific TCR breadth and depth was observed after two AZD1222 doses relative to day 0 and relative to MenACWY recipients. Conclusions about previously exposed vaccinees were limited because only six AZD1222 recipients were SARS-CoV-2 seropositive at baseline. Because no day 14 peak-response samples were available, repertoires were characterized only after the peak T cell response.

The sample's time point, from its label and the paper: baseline before first vaccination. Vaccinee samples were obtained from the UK trials COV001 and COV002, which included a single-blind randomized controlled phase 2/3 trial of AZD1222 (ChAdOx1 nCoV-19) in healthy adults. For TCRbeta chain sequencing, PBMC samples were collected from trial participants at day 0 and at day 28 after the second dose. The CDR3 regions of human TCRbeta chains were subjected to immunosequencing. The source study handled its data this way. Repertoire TCRs were checked for matches against a reference library of SARS-CoV-2-specific TCRs that had been generated using the MIRA antigen-specificity platform. Breadth was defined as the fraction of unique TCRs that were SARS-CoV-2-associated. Depth was defined as the fraction of total T cells that were SARS-CoV-2-associated. Using the MIRA data, each spike-specific TCR was mapped to the spike region that the TCR reacts to and placed in a CD4 or CD8 class. Log10-transformed breadth and depth values were compared by one-way ANOVA with Sidak's multiple comparisons tests. The immuneACCESS repertoire file appears here via TCRdb, limited to in-frame rearrangements. These files lack a portion of the clones; in checked studies, under half of the deficit traces to unresolved V genes, and the cause of the others is not known. That table is the source of V, J and clone size, and D and trimming were worked out from the DNA. The sample table lists about 170,000 clones, more than 90% of them with a count of one. The ten biggest clones cover around 1.5% of the sample.

The junction carries 11 bases between V and J, which are trimmed by 3 bases and 2 bases respectively. Its CDR3 holds 14 amino acids, cysteine through phenylalanine. Of the read, only the CDR3 DNA is kept; its 42 bases are in frame from base 1. CDR1 and CDR2 (SGDLS, YYNGEE) derive from the germline V gene. As for this clone: The antigen it recognizes is unknown. The record has no base qualities; no much larger clone is one base away.

The sequence derives from an adult in good health. Recombination linked TRBV9 to TRBJ1-2; the D gene is unclear. The sequencing used peripheral blood, collected on day 0 of AZD1222 vaccination. The DNA sequence follows: TGTGCCAGCAGCGGAGCCAGGAAAAACTATGGCTACACCTTC. This encodes CASSGARKNYGYTF.